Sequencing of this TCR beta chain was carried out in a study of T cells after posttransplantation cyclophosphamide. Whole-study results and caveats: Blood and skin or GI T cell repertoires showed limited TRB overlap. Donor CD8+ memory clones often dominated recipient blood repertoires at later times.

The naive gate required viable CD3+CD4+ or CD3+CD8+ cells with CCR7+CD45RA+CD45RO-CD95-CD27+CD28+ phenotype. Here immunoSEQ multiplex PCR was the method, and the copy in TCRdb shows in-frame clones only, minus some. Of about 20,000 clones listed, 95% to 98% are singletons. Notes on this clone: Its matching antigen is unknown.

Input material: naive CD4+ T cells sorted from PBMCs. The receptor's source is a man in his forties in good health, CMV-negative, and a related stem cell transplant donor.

Written as DNA, the CDR3 is TGTGCCAGCAGCTTAGACGGAGCGGCTAATGAAAAACTGTTTTTT. Translated: CASSLDGAANEKLFF. The rearrangement links TRBV7-2 to TRBJ1-4; no definite D call. The germline gives CDR1 SGHTA, CDR2 FQGNSA. This CDR3 is 15 amino acids long. The V and J ends lost 1 base and 3 bases respectively, with 9 bases between them.